This T cell receptor (beta chain) was recovered during a study of T cells after yellow fever vaccination. TCRdb reprocessed the 5' RACE reads via MiXCR and lists one record per CDR3 protein. The sample consists of approximately 580,000 distinct CDR3 sequences, less than 20% of them appearing once. The sequencing here drew on PBMCs, taken 5 days after the first yellow fever vaccination. The receptor was isolated from a young man who received the YFV17D yellow fever vaccine.

In DNA, the CDR3 is TGTGCCTGGAGTGCCGCTGGAAACACCATATATTTT. It translates to CAWSAAGNTIYF. V and J are TRBV30 and TRBJ1-3; D gene ambiguous. The CDR3 totals 12 residues. The V gene's germline CDR1 is GTSNPN and CDR2 SVGIG (reference sequence). V lost 1 base and J 2 bases, leaving 3 bases between the germline ends. Using reference TRBV30 and TRBJ1-3 for the parts outside the CDR3, the full variable domain is SQTIHQWPATLVQPVGSPLSLECTVEGTSNPNLYWYRQAAGRGLQLLFYSVGIGQISSEVPQNLSASRPQDRQFILSSKKLLLSDSGFYLCAWSAAGNTIYFGEGSWLTVV.